The rows below give T cell receptor beta chains drawn from one sample of a study of T cell changes during pregnancy in multiple sclerosis. The protocol was immunoSEQ multiplex PCR, while the TCRdb copy is restricted to in-frame clones and leaves out a portion. The sample lists around 50,000 clones; about 90% were seen once. This specimen consisted of peripheral blood, obtained after pregnancy. All receptors derive from a female donor in good health, enrolled as a control in a pregnancy study. CDR3s include the opening cysteine and the closing phenylalanine or tryptophan. Each record gives: CDR3 length, clone size, D gene, V gene, J gene, CDR3 protein, CDR3 DNA. A D gene is named only where the DNA matches it firmly. Rows may omit the clone size; those that give it use once, few, many or a size class.

CDR3 length: 15; clone size: -; D gene: -; V gene: TRBV7-6; J gene: TRBJ1-4; CDR3 protein: CASSLVRGLNEKLFF; CDR3 DNA: TGTGCCAGCAGCTTAGTAAGGGGATTAAATGAAAAACTGTTTTTT
CDR3 length: 13; clone size: -; D gene: -; V gene: TRBV9; J gene: TRBJ2-7; CDR3 protein: CASSVTGNDEQYF; CDR3 DNA: TGTGCCAGCAGCGTAACAGGGAACGACGAGCAGTACTTC
CDR3 length: 13; clone size: once; D gene: -; V gene: TRBV29-1; J gene: TRBJ1-1; CDR3 protein: CSVRGALGTEAFF; CDR3 DNA: TGCAGCGTTCGGGGGGCTTTGGGCACTGAAGCTTTCTTT
CDR3 length: 12; clone size: -; D gene: -; V gene: TRBV6-5; J gene: TRBJ1-2; CDR3 protein: CASSLGGYGYTF; CDR3 DNA: TGTGCCAGCAGCCTTGGAGGGTATGGCTACACCTTC
CDR3 length: 15; clone size: -; D gene: -; V gene: TRBV28; J gene: TRBJ1-2; CDR3 protein: CASRFAGRLYYGYTF; CDR3 DNA: TGTGCCAGCAGATTTGCGGGGCGTCTCTACTATGGCTACACCTTC
CDR3 length: 14; clone size: -; D gene: TRBD1; V gene: TRBV28; J gene: TRBJ2-2; CDR3 protein: CASSLTGDTGELFF; CDR3 DNA: TGTGCCAGCAGTTTGACAGGGGACACCGGGGAGCTGTTTTTT
CDR3 length: 14; clone size: -; D gene: TRBD2; V gene: TRBV7-7; J gene: TRBJ2-5; CDR3 protein: CASSSSREGETQYF; CDR3 DNA: TGTGCTAGCAGCTCCTCCCGGGAGGGGGAGACCCAGTACTTC
CDR3 length: 17; clone size: -; D gene: TRBD1; V gene: TRBV19; J gene: TRBJ2-5; CDR3 protein: CASSIEWEQGKGETQYF; CDR3 DNA: TGTGCCAGTAGTATAGAATGGGAACAGGGGAAGGGTGAGACCCAGTACTTC
CDR3 length: 15; clone size: -; D gene: -; V gene: TRBV25-1; J gene: TRBJ1-1; CDR3 protein: CASTERGEPGTEAFF; CDR3 DNA: TGTGCCAGCACCGAACGGGGAGAGCCTGGCACTGAAGCTTTCTTT
CDR3 length: 14; clone size: -; D gene: -; V gene: TRBV5-5; J gene: TRBJ2-5; CDR3 protein: CASSLATGKETQYF; CDR3 DNA: TGTGCCAGCAGCTTGGCGACAGGCAAAGAGACCCAGTACTTC
CDR3 length: 18; clone size: -; D gene: TRBD2; V gene: TRBV4-1; J gene: TRBJ2-1; CDR3 protein: CASSQGGMTSGNYNEQFF; CDR3 DNA: TGCGCCAGCAGCCAAGGGGGGATGACTAGCGGGAATTACAATGAGCAGTTCTTC
CDR3 length: 15; clone size: -; D gene: -; V gene: TRBV7-8; J gene: TRBJ2-7; CDR3 protein: CASSLAPGQFYEQYF; CDR3 DNA: TGTGCCAGCAGCTTAGCTCCTGGACAATTCTACGAGCAGTACTTC
CDR3 length: 14; clone size: -; D gene: -; V gene: TRBV19; J gene: TRBJ1-2; CDR3 protein: CASSRAALNYGYTF; CDR3 DNA: TGTGCCAGTAGTAGGGCAGCCCTCAACTATGGCTACACCTTC
CDR3 length: 15; clone size: -; D gene: -; V gene: TRBV18; J gene: TRBJ1-1; CDR3 protein: CASSPGSVEDTEAFF; CDR3 DNA: TGTGCCAGCTCACCTGGGAGTGTGGAGGACACTGAAGCTTTCTTT
CDR3 length: 14; clone size: -; D gene: -; V gene: TRBV9; J gene: TRBJ1-4; CDR3 protein: CASSVGQINEKLFF; CDR3 DNA: TGTGCCAGCAGCGTAGGACAGATCAATGAAAAACTGTTTTTT
CDR3 length: 14; clone size: few; D gene: -; V gene: TRBV19; J gene: TRBJ1-5; CDR3 protein: CASKVVGVSQPQHF; CDR3 DNA: TGTGCCAGCAAAGTGGTAGGGGTAAGTCAGCCCCAGCATTTT
CDR3 length: 15; clone size: once; D gene: -; V gene: TRBV4-1; J gene: TRBJ1-3; CDR3 protein: CASSQESRAGNTIYF; CDR3 DNA: TGCGCCAGCAGCCAAGAATCCAGGGCCGGAAACACCATATATTTT
CDR3 length: 14; clone size: -; D gene: -; V gene: TRBV7-9; J gene: TRBJ1-1; CDR3 protein: CASSLATGFTEAFF; CDR3 DNA: TGTGCCAGCAGCTTAGCAACGGGTTTCACTGAAGCTTTCTTT
CDR3 length: 14; clone size: -; D gene: -; V gene: TRBV10-3; J gene: TRBJ2-7; CDR3 protein: CAISDHQAAYEQYF; CDR3 DNA: TGTGCCATCAGTGACCATCAGGCTGCCTACGAGCAGTACTTC
CDR3 length: 15; clone size: -; D gene: -; V gene: TRBV28; J gene: TRBJ2-3; CDR3 protein: CASSSSAHETDTQYF; CDR3 DNA: TGTGCCAGCAGTTCTAGCGCACACGAGACAGATACGCAGTATTTT
CDR3 length: 16; clone size: -; D gene: TRBD2; V gene: TRBV4-2; J gene: TRBJ2-5; CDR3 protein: CASSQEGSGGRETQYF; CDR3 DNA: TGTGCCAGCAGCCAAGAAGGGAGCGGGGGGAGGGAGACCCAGTACTTC
CDR3 length: 15; clone size: -; D gene: TRBD1; V gene: TRBV7-9; J gene: TRBJ1-5; CDR3 protein: CASSLGQGRDQPQHF; CDR3 DNA: TGTGCCAGCAGCCTTGGACAGGGCCGGGATCAGCCCCAGCATTTT
CDR3 length: 16; clone size: -; D gene: TRBD2; V gene: TRBV27; J gene: TRBJ2-3; CDR3 protein: CASSLQYSGSPDTQYF; CDR3 DNA: TGTGCCAGCAGTTTACAGTACAGCGGGAGCCCAGATACGCAGTATTTT
CDR3 length: 13; clone size: -; D gene: -; V gene: TRBV4-1; J gene: TRBJ1-1; CDR3 protein: CASSQAGPREAFF; CDR3 DNA: TGCGCCAGCAGCCAAGCAGGGCCACGTGAAGCTTTCTTT
CDR3 length: 15; clone size: -; D gene: TRBD2; V gene: TRBV6-5; J gene: TRBJ2-1; CDR3 protein: CASSYPPAGVGEQFF; CDR3 DNA: TGTGCCAGCAGTTACCCCCCTGCGGGGGTTGGGGAGCAGTTCTTC
CDR3 length: 15; clone size: -; D gene: TRBD1; V gene: TRBV25-1; J gene: TRBJ2-7; CDR3 protein: CASSVRTGTSYEQYF; CDR3 DNA: TGTGCCAGCAGCGTGAGGACAGGGACCTCCTACGAGCAGTACTTC
CDR3 length: 14; clone size: -; D gene: -; V gene: TRBV11-2; J gene: TRBJ1-6; CDR3 protein: CASSSTRNNSPLHF; CDR3 DNA: TGTGCCAGCAGCTCAACCAGGAATAATTCACCCCTCCACTTT
CDR3 length: 15; clone size: -; D gene: -; V gene: TRBV19; J gene: TRBJ1-2; CDR3 protein: CASSRFEEFNYGYTF; CDR3 DNA: TGTGCCAGTAGTAGGTTCGAGGAGTTTAACTATGGCTACACCTTC
CDR3 length: 13; clone size: -; D gene: -; V gene: TRBV6-1; J gene: TRBJ1-4; CDR3 protein: CASSEVQREKLFF; CDR3 DNA: TGTGCCAGCAGTGAAGTCCAGCGGGAAAAACTGTTTTTT
CDR3 length: 16; clone size: -; D gene: -; V gene: TRBV27; J gene: TRBJ2-3; CDR3 protein: CASSSPRGGGTDTQYF; CDR3 DNA: TGTGCCAGCAGTTCCCCCCGAGGGGGGGGCACAGATACGCAGTATTTT
CDR3 length: 17; clone size: -; D gene: TRBD1; V gene: TRBV5-8; J gene: TRBJ1-2; CDR3 protein: CASSPYPGQGAGYGYTF; CDR3 DNA: TGTGCCAGCAGCCCCTATCCGGGACAGGGGGCAGGCTATGGCTACACCTTC
CDR3 length: 14; clone size: -; D gene: TRBD1; V gene: TRBV11-1; J gene: TRBJ1-1; CDR3 protein: CASSPDRGNTEAFF; CDR3 DNA: TGTGCCAGCAGCCCGGACAGGGGGAACACTGAAGCTTTCTTT
CDR3 length: 13; clone size: -; D gene: -; V gene: TRBV4-3; J gene: TRBJ1-6; CDR3 protein: CASSREGDSPLHF; CDR3 DNA: TGCGCCAGCAGCCGGGAGGGGGATTCACCCCTCCACTTT
CDR3 length: 15; clone size: once; D gene: -; V gene: TRBV11-2; J gene: TRBJ1-4; CDR3 protein: CASSSFAGSGEKLFF; CDR3 DNA: TGTGCCAGCAGCTCATTTGCGGGCTCTGGGGAAAAACTGTTTTTT
CDR3 length: 16; clone size: -; D gene: TRBD2; V gene: TRBV10-1; J gene: TRBJ2-7; CDR3 protein: CASSEFVRLAVDEQYF; CDR3 DNA: TGCGCCAGCAGTGAGTTCGTGAGACTAGCGGTCGACGAGCAGTACTTC
CDR3 length: 14; clone size: -; D gene: TRBD1; V gene: TRBV11-2; J gene: TRBJ1-2; CDR3 protein: CASSWDRTNYGYTF; CDR3 DNA: TGTGCCAGCAGCTGGGACAGAACTAACTATGGCTACACCTTC
CDR3 length: 16; clone size: -; D gene: -; V gene: TRBV30; J gene: TRBJ1-5; CDR3 protein: CAWSVRRQGIGQPQHF; CDR3 DNA: TGTGCCTGGAGTGTACGGCGGCAGGGGATAGGTCAGCCCCAGCATTTT
CDR3 length: 16; clone size: -; D gene: TRBD1; V gene: TRBV11-2; J gene: TRBJ2-1; CDR3 protein: CASSLGGWTGYNEQFF; CDR3 DNA: TGTGCCAGCAGCTTAGGGGGCTGGACAGGCTACAATGAGCAGTTCTTC
CDR3 length: 14; clone size: once; D gene: -; V gene: TRBV16; J gene: TRBJ1-3; CDR3 protein: CASSQLGSPSGIYF; CDR3 DNA: TGTGCCAGCAGCCAATTGGGGAGCCCGAGCGGCATATATTTT
CDR3 length: 17; clone size: -; D gene: -; V gene: TRBV10-3; J gene: TRBJ2-5; CDR3 protein: CAISESPPAPPGETQYF; CDR3 DNA: TGTGCCATCAGTGAGTCCCCGCCAGCGCCTCCCGGAGAGACCCAGTACTTC
CDR3 length: 15; clone size: -; D gene: TRBD1; V gene: TRBV5-1; J gene: TRBJ2-3; CDR3 protein: CASSLRQGAGDTQYF; CDR3 DNA: TGCGCCAGCAGCTTGCGGCAGGGGGCTGGAGATACGCAGTATTTT
CDR3 length: 14; clone size: -; D gene: -; V gene: TRBV25-1; J gene: TRBJ1-2; CDR3 protein: CASSEFQGSYGYTF; CDR3 DNA: TGTGCCAGCAGTGAATTTCAGGGGAGCTATGGCTACACCTTC